This T cell receptor beta chain was identified in a study of tumor-infiltrating lymphocytes in oesophageal squamous cell carcinoma. Germline CDR1 SGHTA, CDR2 FQGNSA. This CDR3 is built from 15 residues. In TCRdb, the PCR reads were re-called with MiXCR into one record per CDR3 protein. This repertoire shows fewer than 18,000 distinct CDR3 sequences, roughly 49% found once; its top ten account for around a fifth. J is TRBJ2-4 and V is TRBV7-2; D is tentatively TRBD1 or TRBD2 (5 bases each). TRBJ2-5 matches the DNA end more closely, so the J call is doubtful. This sequence was found in a male donor with esophageal squamous cell carcinoma. Sequencing was performed on esophageal tumor tissue. The CDR3 here is CASSFTGTSQETQYF. The CDR3 coding sequence is TGTGCCAGCAGCTTTACCGGGACCTCTCAAGAGACCCAGTACTTC.